The clone carrying this T cell receptor (beta chain) was seen many times. Profiles of TCR beta VDJ and CDR3 were generated from a genomic DNA template. MiXCR, run by TCRdb on the reads, gives a single entry per CDR3 protein. The sample shows some 240,000 distinct CDR3 sequences, 30% to 35% of them seen only once. The sample is drawn from a study of CD8+CD57+ T cells in acquired aplastic anemia. Sequenced material: sorted CD4+, CD8+, or CD8+CD57+ T cells (not recorded which) from PBMCs. This sequence originates from a human donor in good health, serving as a control.

The DNA for the CDR3 is TGTGCCAGCAGCCCAACTAAAGCCGGGACAGGGGGCTCCTACGAGCAGTACTTC. This codes for CASSPTKAGTGGSYEQYF. J is TRBJ2-7 and V is TRBV11-1, with TRBD1 matching 11 bases. The CDR3 totals 18 residues. Unmatched junction bases numbered 12, after V lost 5 bases and J lost 0 bases. CDR1 is SGHAT and CDR2 is FQDESV in the germline V gene (reference sequence).